What follows are 6 T cell receptor beta chains derived from one specimen sequenced in a study of vaccination and CD4 T cells after COVID-19. These TCRs are of unknown antigen specificity. The Oncomine TCR Beta short-read assay sequenced DNA from cultured CD4+ T cells. TCRdb re-called the PCR reads with MiXCR, one entry per CDR3 protein. The data contain over 14,000 distinct CDR3 sequences, approximately 48% of them singletons. The treatment here: roughly 11-day PBMC culture with coronavirus spike peptide pools or control peptides (ViraFEST assay). Sample: CD4+ T cells from blood, cultured in vitro. Source of these receptors: a human donor who had recovered from COVID-19.

The V gene is TRBV20-1, the J gene TRBJ2-1; D call uncertain. The CDR3 consists of 12 residues. Germline V CDR1 and CDR2: DFQATT, SNEGSKA (reference sequence). V lost 4 bases and J lost 5, with 9 bases in between. The CDR3 reads CSAKTEHNEQFF. The CDR3 coding sequence is TGCAGTGCTAAGACGGAGCACAATGAGCAGTTCTTC.

This clonotype was recorded once. The rearrangement joins TRBV11-3 to TRBJ1-2, with 8 bases lining up with TRBD1. The CDR3 is made up of 15 amino acids. V lost 4 bases to trimming and J lost 5 bases; unmatched junction nucleotides: 9. Germline V gene sequence: CDR1 SGHNT, CDR2 YENEEA. Here the CDR3 reads CASSSGQGFGYGYTF. CDR3 DNA sequence: TGTGCCAGCAGCTCCGGACAGGGCTTCGGGTATGGCTACACCTTC.

V and J are TRBV20-1 and TRBJ2-1; 14 nucleotides line up with TRBD2. CDR3 length equals 14 residues. V shed 6 bases and J 5 bases; nucleotides not matched to a gene: 3. The germline gives CDR1 DFQATT, CDR2 SNEGSKA (reference sequence). CDR3 sequence: CSATGLAGDNEQFF. DNA for the CDR3: TGCAGTGCAACGGGACTAGCGGGGGACAATGAGCAGTTCTTC.

Within the sample, this clonotype is medium-sized. The V gene is TRBV20-1, the J gene TRBJ1-5, with D maybe TRBD1 (5 bases). The CDR3 totals 14 residues. CDR1 and CDR2 (germline): DFQATT, SNEGSKA (reference sequence). The V end was cut by 3 bases, the J end by 6 bases, with 15 bases between. The CDR3 spells CSASWQGVGQPQHF. The CDR3 coding sequence is TGCAGTGCTAGTTGGCAGGGAGTGGGTCAGCCCCAGCATTTT.

The rearrangement uses TRBV19 and TRBJ1-5; 7 bases fit TRBD1. Trimming took 6 bases from V and 2 from J; bases not matched to a gene: 4. There are 14 residues in the CDR3. CDR1 is LNHDA and CDR2 is SQIVND in the germline V gene (reference sequence). CDR3 region: CASSKGARNQPQHF. The CDR3 DNA reads TGTGCCAGTAGCAAGGGGGCTCGCAATCAGCCCCAGCATTTT.

The CDR3 here is CASSSRTVYNEQFF. The CDR3 coding sequence is TGTGCCAGCAGCTCCCGGACTGTTTACAATGAGCAGTTCTTC. This chain connects TRBV7-2 to TRBJ2-1; D is possibly TRBD2 (5 bases). Trimming took 4 bases from V and 4 from J, leaving 11 bases between them. The CDR3 spans 14 residues. Germline loops: CDR1 SGHTA, CDR2 FQGNSA.